This TCR beta chain derives from a study of response to subunit inactivated influenza vaccine. Study-wide results and limits: Authors suggested few new T cells are recruited by each seasonal influenza vaccination.

With regard to this clonotype: The antigen remains undetermined.

V lost 0 bases and J 4 bases, leaving 10 bases between the germline ends. The CDR3 contains 14 residues. Germline lookup yields CDR1 MNHEY and CDR2 SVGAGI. One entry per CDR3 protein, called by TCRdb with MiXCR from the RT-PCR reads. The repertoire has 450,000 to 700,000 distinct CDR3 sequences, 12% to 15% of them found once; the top ten carry 11%. Sample: PBMCs from blood, taken about 13 days after vaccination. This rearrangement joins TRBV6-5 to TRBJ2-7; possible D gene TRBD2, 6 bases. The origin of this receptor is a man aged 45-65 years who received an inactivated influenza vaccine. In nucleotides, the CDR3 is TGTGCCAGCAGTTACTCGACGGGAGTGTACGAGCAGTACTTC. The encoded protein is CASSYSTGVYEQYF.